Reported below is one T cell receptor (beta chain). Its antigen remains unknown. The V end was cut by 3 bases, the J end by 4 bases, with 10 bases between. The CDR3 is 13 residues long. CDR1 is DFQATT, CDR2 SNEGSKA, per germline (reference sequence). Sequencing used immunoSEQ version 4 in survey mode. Genomic DNA was diluted to roughly 9.4 ng/uL, up to roughly 1 ug per sample. TCRdb keeps only in-frame clones here, not all; method: immunoSEQ multiplex PCR. The repertoire holds 25,000 to 35,000 clones, with 82% as singletons. The sample originates from a study of persistence of HIV-infected CD4 T cells. On the study more broadly: Blood samples, up to 180 mL, came from multiple time points, except a couple of leukapheresis donors sampled once. General study results and limits: Degenerate expanded CDR3beta sequences were enriched among CMV- and Gag-responding cells.

Lysates of CMV-infected fibroblasts at approximately 10 ug/mL stimulated these cells. Sorted nonresponding memory CD4+ T cells were CD40L-negative, CD69-negative, CD45RO-high. The sequenced sample was CD4+ T cells sorted from PBMCs after approximately 19-hour stimulation, obtained from a patient who received antiretroviral therapy. The TCR sequence derives from an adult man with HIV who was CMV-seropositive. This chain links TRBV20-1 with TRBJ1-3, with a possible D match to TRBD1 (5 bases). CDR3 sequence (DNA): TGCAGTGCTAGTAGGGACGCAGGAAACACCATATATTTT. Amino acid sequence: CSASRDAGNTIYF.